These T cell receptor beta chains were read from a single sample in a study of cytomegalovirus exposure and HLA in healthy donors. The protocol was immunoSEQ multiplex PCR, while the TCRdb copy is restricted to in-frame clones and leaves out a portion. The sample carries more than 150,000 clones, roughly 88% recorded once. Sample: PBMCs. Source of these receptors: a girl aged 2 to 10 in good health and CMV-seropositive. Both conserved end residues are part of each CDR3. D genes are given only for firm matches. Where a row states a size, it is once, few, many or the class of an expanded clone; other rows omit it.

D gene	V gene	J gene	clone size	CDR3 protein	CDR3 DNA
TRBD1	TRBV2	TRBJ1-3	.	CASRKTGGGSGNTIYF	TGTGCCAGCAGGAAAACAGGGGGCGGCTCTGGAAACACCATATATTTT
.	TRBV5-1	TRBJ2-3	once	CASSSDRPDTDTQYF	TGCGCCAGCAGCTCTGACAGGCCTGACACAGATACGCAGTATTTT
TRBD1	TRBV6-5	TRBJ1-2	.	CASSSNPTGQFNGYTF	TGTGCCAGCAGTTCCAACCCCACGGGACAGTTCAACGGCTACACCTTC
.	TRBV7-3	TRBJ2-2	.	CASSPSSRTGELFF	TGTGCCAGCAGCCCTAGTTCTCGGACCGGGGAGCTGTTTTTT
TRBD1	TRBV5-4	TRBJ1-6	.	CASSSARDRENSPLHF	TGTGCCAGCAGCTCAGCCCGGGACAGGGAGAATTCACCCCTCCACTTT
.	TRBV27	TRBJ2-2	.	CASRASAGGPGELFF	TGTGCCAGCAGGGCTTCCGCAGGGGGGCCCGGGGAGCTGTTTTTT
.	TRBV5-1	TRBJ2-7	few	CASGIVGGGEQYF	TGCGCCAGCGGCATCGTGGGAGGCGGCGAGCAGTACTTC
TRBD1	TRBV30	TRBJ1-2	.	CAWRFRQGIERGYTF	TGTGCCTGGCGATTTCGACAGGGAATAGAGAGGGGCTACACCTTC
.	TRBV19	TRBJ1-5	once	CASSMSRSHNQPQHF	TGTGCCAGTAGTATGTCCAGATCGCACAATCAGCCCCAGCATTTT
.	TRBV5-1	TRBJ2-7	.	CASSFGGPSYEQYF	TGCGCCAGCAGCTTCGGGGGACCCTCCTACGAGCAGTACTTC
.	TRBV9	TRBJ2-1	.	CASSVGADMPYNEQFF	TGTGCCAGCAGCGTAGGGGCGGACATGCCCTACAATGAGCAGTTCTTC
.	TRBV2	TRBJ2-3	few	CASTYVVGTQYF	TGTGCCAGCACCTACGTTGTGGGCACGCAGTATTTT
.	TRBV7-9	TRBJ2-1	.	CASSFRRDNEQFF	TGTGCCAGCAGCTTCAGGCGGGACAATGAGCAGTTCTTC
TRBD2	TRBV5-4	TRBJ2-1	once	CASSLSGSSYNEQFF	TGTGCCAGCAGCTTGAGCGGGAGCTCCTACAATGAGCAGTTCTTC
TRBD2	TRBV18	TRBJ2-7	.	CASHRLAGGKNEQYF	TGTGCCAGCCATCGGCTAGCGGGAGGGAAGAACGAGCAGTACTTC
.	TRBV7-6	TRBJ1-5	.	CASSLERGSNQPQHF	TGTGCCAGCAGCTTAGAAAGGGGGAGCAATCAGCCCCAGCATTTT
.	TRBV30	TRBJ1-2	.	CAWSVRETTRYGYTF	TGTGCCTGGAGTGTACGCGAGACAACCCGATATGGCTACACCTTC
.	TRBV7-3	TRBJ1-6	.	CASSLTSKSNSPLHF	TGTGCCAGCAGCTTAACTTCTAAATCTAATTCACCCCTCCACTTT
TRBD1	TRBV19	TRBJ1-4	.	CASSIFQGADEKLFF	TGTGCCAGTAGTATATTCCAGGGGGCGGATGAAAAACTGTTTTTT
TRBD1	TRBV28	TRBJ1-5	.	CASTLWGQPYSNQPQHF	TGTGCCAGCACCCTGTGGGGACAGCCCTATAGCAATCAGCCCCAGCATTTT
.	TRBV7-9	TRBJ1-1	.	CASSPSVLRRGEAFF	TGTGCCAGCAGCCCTTCCGTGTTGCGGAGGGGTGAAGCTTTCTTT
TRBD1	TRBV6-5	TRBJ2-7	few	CATTGQAPYEQYF	TGTGCCACCACAGGACAGGCCCCCTACGAGCAGTACTTC
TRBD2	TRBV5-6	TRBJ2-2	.	CASSPGLAFGELFF	TGTGCCAGCAGCCCGGGACTAGCGTTCGGGGAGCTGTTTTTT
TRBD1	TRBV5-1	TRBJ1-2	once	CASSSGGTVSLNYGYTF	TGCGCCAGCAGCTCAGGGGGGACAGTCTCGCTCAACTATGGCTACACCTTC
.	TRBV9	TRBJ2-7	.	CASSPLAGEQYF	TGTGCCAGCAGCCCGTTAGCTGGGGAGCAGTACTTC
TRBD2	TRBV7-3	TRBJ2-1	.	CASSTGLAGASEQFF	TGTGCCAGCAGTACCGGACTAGCGGGAGCTTCTGAGCAGTTCTTC
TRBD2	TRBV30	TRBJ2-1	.	CALQWASGRARESPLLNNEQFF	TGTGCCCTTCAGTGGGCTAGCGGGAGGGCCAGGGAGTCCCCTCTTCTTAACAATGAGCAGTTCTTC
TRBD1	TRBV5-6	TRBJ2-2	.	CASRYGQGLGTGELFF	TGTGCCAGCAGGTACGGACAGGGCTTAGGCACCGGGGAGCTGTTTTTT
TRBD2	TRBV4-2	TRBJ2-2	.	CASSQTSGGEVGELFF	TGTGCCAGCAGCCAAACTAGCGGGGGAGAGGTCGGGGAGCTGTTTTTT
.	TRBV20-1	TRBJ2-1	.	CSARDGYEQFF	TGCAGTGCTAGAGACGGGTACGAGCAGTTCTTC
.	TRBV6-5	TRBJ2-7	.	CASRPETGDEQYF	TGTGCCAGCAGACCGGAGACCGGAGACGAGCAGTACTTC
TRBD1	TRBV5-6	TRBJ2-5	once	CASSLEGRGTETQYF	TGTGCCAGCAGCTTGGAGGGCAGGGGGACGGAGACCCAGTACTTC
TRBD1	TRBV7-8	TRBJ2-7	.	CASSNRDRGYEQYF	TGTGCCAGCAGCAACCGGGACAGGGGCTACGAGCAGTACTTC
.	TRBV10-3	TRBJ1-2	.	CAISDIGDYGYTF	TGTGCCATCAGTGATATAGGAGACTATGGCTACACCTTC
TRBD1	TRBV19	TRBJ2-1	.	CASSPIRDRERSEQFF	TGTGCCAGTAGTCCAATCCGGGACAGGGAGCGGAGTGAGCAGTTCTTC
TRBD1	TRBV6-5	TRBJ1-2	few	CASSDGGGWGYTF	TGTGCCAGCAGTGATGGAGGGGGCTGGGGCTACACCTTC
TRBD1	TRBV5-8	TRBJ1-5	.	CASSGTGGKQPQHF	TGTGCCAGCAGCGGTACAGGGGGCAAACAGCCCCAGCATTTT
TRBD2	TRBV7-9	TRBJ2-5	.	CASSGAGGVVETQYF	TGTGCCAGCAGCGGAGCGGGAGGAGTAGTGGAGACCCAGTACTTC
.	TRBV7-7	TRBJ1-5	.	CASWIGCGRNQPQHF	TGTGCCAGCTGGATTGGTTGCGGGAGAAATCAGCCCCAGCATTTT
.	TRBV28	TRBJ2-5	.	CASSSPQGGQGTQYF	TGTGCCAGCAGTTCCCCTCAGGGAGGTCAAGGGACCCAGTACTTC
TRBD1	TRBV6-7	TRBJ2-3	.	CASSYPTGGRTDTQYF	TGTGCCAGCAGTTACCCAACAGGGGGCAGGACAGATACGCAGTATTTT
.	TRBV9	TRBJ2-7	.	CASSVGATTYEQYF	TGTGCCAGCAGCGTAGGGGCAACCACCTACGAGCAGTACTTC
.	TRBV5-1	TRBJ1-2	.	CASSFLVGHYSNYGYTF	TGCGCCAGCAGCTTTCTTGTGGGACACTACTCCAACTATGGCTACACCTTC
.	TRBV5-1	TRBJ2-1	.	CASSLAVVRGSYNEQFF	TGCGCCAGCAGCTTGGCCGTTGTGCGGGGCTCCTACAATGAGCAGTTCTTC
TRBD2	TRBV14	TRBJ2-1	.	CASSQDWTRLGEQFF	TGTGCCAGCAGCCAAGATTGGACTAGATTAGGTGAGCAGTTCTTC
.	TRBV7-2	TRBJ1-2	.	CASSLGPVRYYGYTF	TGTGCCAGCAGCTTAGGGCCAGTCCGATACTATGGCTACACCTTC
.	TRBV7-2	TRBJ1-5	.	CASSLYRGRRVNQPQHF	TGTGCCAGCAGCTTATACAGAGGCCGCAGGGTCAATCAGCCCCAGCATTTT
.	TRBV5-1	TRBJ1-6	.	CASRFTGSSYNSPLHF	TGCGCCAGCAGGTTCACAGGGAGCTCCTATAATTCACCCCTCCACTTT
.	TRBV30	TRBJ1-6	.	CAWRPGLNSPLHF	TGTGCCTGGAGACCGGGGTTAAATTCACCCCTCCACTTT
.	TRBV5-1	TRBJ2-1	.	CASSLSGAYNEQFF	TGCGCCAGCAGCCTCAGCGGCGCTTACAATGAGCAGTTCTTC
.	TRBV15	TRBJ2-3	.	CATSSPRGRFTDTQYF	TGTGCCACCAGCAGTCCCCGGGGGAGATTCACAGATACGCAGTATTTT
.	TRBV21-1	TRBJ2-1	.	CASSVVGGCSYNEQFF	TGTGCCAGCAGCGTAGTCGGGGGGTGCTCCTACAATGAGCAGTTCTTC
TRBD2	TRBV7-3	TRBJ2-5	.	CASSPLAGGQTQYF	TGTGCCAGCAGTCCCTTAGCGGGAGGCCAGACCCAGTACTTC
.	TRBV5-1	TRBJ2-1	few	CASSLKRGVNEQFF	TGCGCCAGCAGCTTGAAACGGGGAGTGAATGAGCAGTTCTTC
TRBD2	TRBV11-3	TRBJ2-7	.	CASSLGGGGYEQYF	TGTGCCAGCAGCTTAGGAGGCGGGGGCTACGAGCAGTACTTC